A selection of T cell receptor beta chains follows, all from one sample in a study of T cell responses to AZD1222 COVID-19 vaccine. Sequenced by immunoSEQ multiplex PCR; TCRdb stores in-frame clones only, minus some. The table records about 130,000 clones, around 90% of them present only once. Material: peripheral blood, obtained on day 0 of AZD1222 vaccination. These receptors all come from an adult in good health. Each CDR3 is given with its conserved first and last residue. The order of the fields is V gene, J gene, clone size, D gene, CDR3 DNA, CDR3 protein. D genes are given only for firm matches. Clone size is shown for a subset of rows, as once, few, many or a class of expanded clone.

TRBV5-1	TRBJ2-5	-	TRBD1	TGCGCCAGCAGCTTGGGCGCGGAAGGGGGCGGCGTGGAGACCCAGTACTTC	CASSLGAEGGGVETQYF
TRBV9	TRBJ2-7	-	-	TGTGCCAGCAGCGCCCGGGATTCGAGCTATAAGCAGTACTTC	CASSARDSSYKQYF
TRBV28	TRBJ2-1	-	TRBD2	TGTGCCAGCAGTTTAGGGTCCCGAGCGGGGGGGGAGCAGTTCTTC	CASSLGSRAGGEQFF
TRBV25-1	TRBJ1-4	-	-	TGTGCCAGCAGTGACGCCTCAACTAATGAAAAACTGTTTTTT	CASSDASTNEKLFF
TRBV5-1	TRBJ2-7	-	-	TGCGCCAGCAGCTCACCACGATCGGGGACGGCCTCCTACGAGCAGTACTTC	CASSSPRSGTASYEQYF
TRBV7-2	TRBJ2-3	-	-	TGTGCCAGCAGCTTAGCAACCCAGGGCCCTAGCACAGATACGCAGTATTTT	CASSLATQGPSTDTQYF
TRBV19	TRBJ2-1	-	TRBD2	TGTGCCAGTAGCGGCGGGGGGGCAGGGAATGAGCAGTTCTTC	CASSGGGAGNEQFF
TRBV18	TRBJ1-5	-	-	TGTGCCAGCTCACCAAATGAAGGGGGGGCCGGAGAGCCCCAGCATTTT	CASSPNEGGAGEPQHF
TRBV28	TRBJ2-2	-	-	TGTGCCAGCAGTCCCCTCAAGAACCCGAACACCGGGGAGCTGTTTTTT	CASSPLKNPNTGELFF
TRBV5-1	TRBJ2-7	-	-	TGCGCCAGCAGCTTGGTTGCGGGACACTCCTACGAGCAGTACTTC	CASSLVAGHSYEQYF
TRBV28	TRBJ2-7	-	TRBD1	TGTGCCAGCAGTTTGGACAGGGGCATTCTTCAGACTAGACTAGAGCAGTACTTC	CASSLDRGILQTRLEQYF
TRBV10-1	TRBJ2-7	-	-	TGCGCCAGCAAAAACTACGAGCAGTACTTC	CASKNYEQYF
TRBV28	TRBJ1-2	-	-	TGTGCCAGCAGTCGCTCGGGGGCTCGGGGCTACACCTTC	CASSRSGARGYTF
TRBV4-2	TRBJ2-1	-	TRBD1	TGTGCCAGCAGCCAACCGCCGGGACAGGTTATCAATGAGCAGTTCTTC	CASSQPPGQVINEQFF
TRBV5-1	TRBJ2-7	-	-	TGCGCCAGCAGCTTGGCCTCGGGGGCTCACGAGCAGTACTTC	CASSLASGAHEQYF
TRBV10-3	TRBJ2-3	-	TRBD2	TGTGCCATCCGTTCTGACGGCTCCGGGACTAGCGGGGGGGCGATAGGAGATACGCAGTATTTT	CAIRSDGSGTSGGAIGDTQYF
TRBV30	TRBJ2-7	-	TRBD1	TGTGCCTGGAGGAAGCCCTGGGACAGCTCCTACGAGCAGTACTTC	CAWRKPWDSSYEQYF
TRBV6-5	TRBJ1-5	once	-	TGTGCCAGCAATGGGCACGCGGGGTTTCAGCCCCAGCATTTT	CASNGHAGFQPQHF
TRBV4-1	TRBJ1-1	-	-	TGCGCCAGCAGCCAATATCGTGAAGGCACTGAAGCTTTCTTT	CASSQYREGTEAFF
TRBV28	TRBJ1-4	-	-	TGTGCCAGCATCAAAGGGGGGGCGTCGGATGAAAAACTGTTTTTT	CASIKGGASDEKLFF
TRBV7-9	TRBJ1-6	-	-	TGTGCCAGCAGCTTTGGAAATTCACCCCTCCACTTT	CASSFGNSPLHF
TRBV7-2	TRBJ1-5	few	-	TGTGCCAGCCAAACGGTGGGCAGCAATCAGCCCCAGCATTTT	CASQTVGSNQPQHF
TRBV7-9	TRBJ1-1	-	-	TGTGCCAGCAGCTTGAAGGGGGGCACTGAAGCTTTCTTT	CASSLKGGTEAFF
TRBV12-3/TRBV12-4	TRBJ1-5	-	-	TGTGCCAGCAGTTTTGGCAATCAGCCCCAGCATTTT	CASSFGNQPQHF
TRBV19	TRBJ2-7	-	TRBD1	TGTGCCAGTTCTCGGCCGGGACAGGGCCGGCACGAGCAGTACTTC	CASSRPGQGRHEQYF
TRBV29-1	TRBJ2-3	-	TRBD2	TGCAGCGTCAGTGGGGGACTAGCGGGAGTGGCAGATACGCAGTATTTT	CSVSGGLAGVADTQYF
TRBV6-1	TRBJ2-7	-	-	TGTGCCAGCAGTGAATTGGGGGCCCTGGGAGTCTACGAGCAGTACTTC	CASSELGALGVYEQYF
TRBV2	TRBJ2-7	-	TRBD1	TGTGCCAGCAGGGACAGGAGCAACGAGCAGTACTTC	CASRDRSNEQYF
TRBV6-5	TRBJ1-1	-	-	TGTGCCAGCAGTCGGGTCTTGAACACTGAAGCTTTCTTT	CASSRVLNTEAFF
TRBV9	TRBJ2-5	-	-	TGTGCCGGCGGTGCTGGGGAGGAGGAGACCCAGTACTTC	CAGGAGEEETQYF
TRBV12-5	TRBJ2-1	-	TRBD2	TGTGCTAGTGGTGGCCCAGCGGGATACAATGAGCAGTTCTTC	CASGGPAGYNEQFF
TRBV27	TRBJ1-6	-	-	TGTGCCAGCAGTCGAGAGGACATGCGATCTTCACCCCTCCACTTT	CASSREDMRSSPLHF
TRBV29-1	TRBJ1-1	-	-	TGCAGCGTTGCTCCCGACCGTCGAACAGAAGCTTTCTTT	CSVAPDRRTEAFF
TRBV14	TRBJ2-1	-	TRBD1	TGTGCCAGCAGCCGAGACAGGGGCGATGAGCAGTTCTTC	CASSRDRGDEQFF
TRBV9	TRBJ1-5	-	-	TGTGCCAGCTCCAAGGGTCTAAGCAATCAGCCCCAGCATTTT	CASSKGLSNQPQHF
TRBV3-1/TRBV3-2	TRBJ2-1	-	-	TGTGCCAGCAGCCAAGCGAAGCGTGAGCAGTTCTTC	CASSQAKREQFF
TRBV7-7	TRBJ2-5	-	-	TGTGCTAGCAGCTCCAACCTTGGAGAGACCCAGTACTTC	CASSSNLGETQYF